This T cell receptor beta chain was found in a study of radiation and T cells in renal cell carcinoma (dated by TCRdb to 2020 to 2022). Concerning the study at large: Samples were obtained from a clinical trial, in which 15 Gy stereotactic body radiation therapy was delivered to primary renal cell carcinomas and nephrectomy was performed 4 weeks later. A total of around 50 samples underwent TCR beta sequencing, made up of 25 or so tumors and approximately 27 peripheral blood samples. A total of about 4 million unique CDR3 nucleotide sequences, encoding roughly 3,000,000 unique CDR3 amino acid sequences, were found across all 50 or so samples. General conclusions and limits of the study: No pretreatment tumor biopsies were available, so the baseline intratumoral presence of clonotypes could not be determined. The single-armed trial design could not address effects of radiation dose or scheduling on the TCR repertoire. In blood, the top tumor clonotypes increased from baseline to 2 weeks after radiation and then shrank by 4 weeks, which suggests a temporary expansion of tumor-resident clones. Tracking of blood repertoire dynamics stopped at roughly four weeks after treatment, with no follow-up past that point.

About this clone: Its antigen target is currently unknown. No per-base quality is available; no much larger clone lies one base away.

The immunoSEQ kit was used, according to the manufacturer's recommendations, to generate TCR beta libraries from genomic DNA. To prepare libraries, a first multiplex PCR with proprietary primers was run, followed by a second PCR that added unique barcodes, and a bead cleanup was done after each round. Each sample batch included a kit-provided positive control reaction and a negative control reaction. The final libraries were assessed on an Agilent 4200 TapeStation D1000 ScreenTape, pooled by volume, and quantified by qPCR. An Illumina NextSeq500 fitted with a MidOutput 150-cycle cartridge performed the sequencing, running 156 Read1 cycles and 15 Index1 cycles with the kit's custom primers. The pooled library was loaded at approximately 0.92 pM, and 20% PhiX control was spiked in. In the source study's methods: Vendor-processed data were analyzed in R, with a clonotype defined as all T cells sharing the same CDR3 nucleotide sequence. For clone abundance analyses, frequencies were normalized to the 10,000 most abundant clones in each sample. Public T cell clones, averaging fewer than five per sample, were removed before analysis. An abundance difference of at least 32-fold between compartments was the criterion for calling clonotypes tumor-enriched or baseline blood-enriched. A beta-binomial differential abundance model was used to identify clonotypes that were expanded or contracted between blood time points. Tumor-blood repertoire similarity was measured with the Baroni-Urbani and Buser coefficient, and groups were compared using two-tailed Wilcoxon tests in R. Sourced from immuneACCESS, this table was stored by TCRdb with only in-frame sequences that have V and J called. A share of the clones is absent; for the studies checked, an unresolved V gene accounts for under half, and the remainder has no known explanation. V, J and clone size reflect that table, while D and trimming were determined from the DNA. In this sample the table shows 95,000 or so clones, 80% to 90% of which occur a single time. Clones ranked in the top ten supply under 9.5% of the sample.

Germline trimming: 6 bases from V, 0 bases from J; junction bases outside gene matches: 7. Including the terminal cysteine and phenylalanine, the CDR3 comprises 15 residues. The read is trimmed to its CDR3 DNA, 45 bases read in frame from base 1. The germline V gene specifies SGHTA as CDR1 and FQGNSA as CDR2. The sample's time point label is to be understood as: baseline pretreatment blood. This specimen's treatment or condition label, per the study, means: 15 Gy SBRT to primary tumor, nephrectomy 4 weeks later. To follow tumor-enriched clonotypes, serial peripheral blood was collected from radiation-treated patients at baseline and at 2 weeks and 4 weeks after SBRT. All patients had renal cell carcinoma with clear cell pathology. Genomic DNA for TCR sequencing was prepared using the QIAamp DNA Blood Mini Kit (Qiagen). The analyses included just those samples that passed every quality control check.

This clonotype was obtained from a man over 45 with renal cell carcinoma. Specimen: blood, collected from a patient whose treatment included radiotherapy and nephrectomy. The sequence links TRBV7-2 to TRBJ2-7, with 8 bases matching TRBD1. DNA sequence: TGTGCCAGCAGGTACCGGGACAGGTCCTCCTACGAGCAGTACTTC. Translated, this is CASRYRDRSSYEQYF.